This TCR beta chain was sequenced during a study of blood T cell repertoires in COVID-19. Background on the study: Specimens from acute and convalescent COVID-19 originated in the United States, Italy and Spain.

Here immunoSEQ multiplex PCR was the method, and the copy in TCRdb shows in-frame clones only, minus some. This table holds about 46,000 clones, about 87% found once. The table lists this clone with a count of one. The ends lost 4 bases at V and 8 bases at J; junction bases unmatched: 13. The CDR3 has 16 residues. Germline CDR1 reads ENHRY; CDR2 reads SYGVKD. The specimen sequenced was peripheral blood. V usage is TRBV10-3 and J usage is TRBJ2-1, with TRBD2 matching 8 bases. The clonotype comes from a human donor with active COVID-19. The donor label of this sample is uncertain. Here the CDR3 DNA reads TGTGCCATCAGTGCATCTAGCGGGTCATACAGCGATGAGCAGTTCTTC. This sequence encodes CAISASSGSYSDEQFF.